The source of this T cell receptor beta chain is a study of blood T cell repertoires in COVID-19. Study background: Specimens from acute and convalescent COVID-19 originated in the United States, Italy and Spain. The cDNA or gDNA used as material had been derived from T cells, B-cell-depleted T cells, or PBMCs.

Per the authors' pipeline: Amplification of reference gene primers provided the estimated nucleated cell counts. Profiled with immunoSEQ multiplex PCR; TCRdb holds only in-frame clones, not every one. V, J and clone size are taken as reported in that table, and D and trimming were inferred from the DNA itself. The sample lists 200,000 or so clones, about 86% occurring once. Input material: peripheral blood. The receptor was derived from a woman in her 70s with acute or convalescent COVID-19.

As DNA, the CDR3 is TGCAGCGTTGAAGGGCCAGGGGTAGTAGAGACCCAGTACTTC. Protein: CSVEGPGVVETQYF. The chain uses TRBV29-1 and TRBJ2-5, with D possibly matching TRBD1 (6 bases). The germline gives CDR1 SQVTM, CDR2 ANQGSEA. This CDR3 is built from 14 residues. Trimming pared 1 base from V and 4 bases from J, leaving 13 bases between.